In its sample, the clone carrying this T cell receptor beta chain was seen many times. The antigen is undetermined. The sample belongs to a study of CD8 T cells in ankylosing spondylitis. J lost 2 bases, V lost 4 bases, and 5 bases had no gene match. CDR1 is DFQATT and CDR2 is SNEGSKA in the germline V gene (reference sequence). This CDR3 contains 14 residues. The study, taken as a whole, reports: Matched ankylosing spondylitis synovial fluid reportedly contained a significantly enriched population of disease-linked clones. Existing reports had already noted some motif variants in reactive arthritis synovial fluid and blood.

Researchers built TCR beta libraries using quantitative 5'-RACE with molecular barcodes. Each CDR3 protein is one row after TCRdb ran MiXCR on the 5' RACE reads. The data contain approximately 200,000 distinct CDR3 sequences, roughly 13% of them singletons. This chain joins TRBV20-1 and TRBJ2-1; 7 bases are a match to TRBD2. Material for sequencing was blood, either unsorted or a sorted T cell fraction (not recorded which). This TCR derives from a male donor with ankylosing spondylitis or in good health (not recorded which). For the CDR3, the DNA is TGCAGTGCTATGGCGGGAGTTACCTACAATGAGCAGTTCTTC. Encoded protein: CSAMAGVTYNEQFF.